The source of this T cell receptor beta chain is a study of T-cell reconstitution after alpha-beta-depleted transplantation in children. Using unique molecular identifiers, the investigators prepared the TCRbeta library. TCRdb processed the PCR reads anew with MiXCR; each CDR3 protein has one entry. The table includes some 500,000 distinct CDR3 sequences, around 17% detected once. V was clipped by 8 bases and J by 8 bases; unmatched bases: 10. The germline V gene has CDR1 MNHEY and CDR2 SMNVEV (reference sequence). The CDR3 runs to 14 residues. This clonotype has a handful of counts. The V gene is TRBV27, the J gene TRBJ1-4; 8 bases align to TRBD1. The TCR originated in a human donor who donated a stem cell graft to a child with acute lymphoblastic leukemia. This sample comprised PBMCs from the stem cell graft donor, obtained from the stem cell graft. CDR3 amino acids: CASRNRDRPEKLFF. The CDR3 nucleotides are TGTGCCAGCCGGAATAGGGACAGGCCCGAAAAACTGTTTTTT.